The entry below gives a single TCR beta chain sequence along with its context. Germline values: CDR1 SGHAT, CDR2 FQNNGV. Trimming shortened V by 5 bases and J by 8 bases, and 18 bases separated the two germline ends. The CDR3 covers 15 residues. These data originate in a study of patients and donors after allogeneic stem cell transplantation. TCRdb re-called the RT-PCR reads with MiXCR, one entry per CDR3 protein. The sample yields 20,000 or so distinct CDR3 sequences, less than 45% seen once. The chain joins TRBV11-2 to TRBJ1-4, with no clear D. This TCR was sampled from a human donor who was either an allogeneic HSCT recipient or a stem cell or donor lymphocyte infusion donor (not recorded which). It is not recorded whose cells these are; they may come from a transplant donor. The sequencing input was blood, either unsorted or a sorted T cell fraction (not recorded which). CDR3 loop: CASSRLGRVEEKLFF. The CDR3 coding sequence is TGTGCCAGCAGCCGCCTAGGGAGAGTGGAGGAAAAACTGTTTTTT. Full variable domain (outside the CDR3, taken from reference TRBV11-2 and TRBJ1-4): EAGVAQSPRYKIIEKRQSVAFWCNPISGHATLYWYQQILGQGPKLLIQFQNNGVVDDSQLPKDRFSAERLKGVDSTLKIQPAKLEDSAVYLCASSRLGRVEEKLFFGSGTQLSVL.